These 28 T cell receptor beta chains share one sample of origin, sequenced in a study of cytomegalovirus exposure and HLA in healthy donors. PCR employed 60 Vbeta and 13 Jbeta primers. The repertoire was sequenced with immunoSEQ multiplex PCR; TCRdb's copy has only in-frame clones and lacks some. Of roughly 100,000 clones detected, approximately 85% appear once; the ten largest clones hold about 4.3%. Specimen: PBMCs. The receptor set was obtained from a young man in good health and CMV-seronegative.

The rearrangement joins TRBV7-9 to TRBJ2-5, with a possible D match to TRBD1 (6 bases). CDR3 size: 14 residues. Germline V CDR1 and CDR2: SEHNR, FQNEAQ (reference sequence). V dropped 5 bases and J dropped 5 bases, with 15 bases sitting between them. The CDR3 DNA sequence: TGTGCCAGCAGCCGGGACACCGCTCGGGAGACCCAGTACTTC. Protein product: CASSRDTARETQYF. Combining the CDR3 with reference TRBV7-9 and TRBJ2-5 gives the whole variable domain DTGVSQNPRHKITKRGQNVTFRCDPISEHNRLYWYRQTLGQGPEFLTYFQNEAQLEKSRLLSDRFSAERPKGSFSTLEIQRTEQGDSAMYLCASSRDTARETQYFGPGTRLLVL.

The gene calls are TRBV6-5 and TRBJ2-7; D may be TRBD2 (5 bases). The length of the CDR3 is 12 residues. V was shortened by 11 bases and J by 3 bases, with 14 bases between the two germline ends. Germline values: CDR1 MNHEY, CDR2 SVGAGI. CDR3 DNA: TGTGCCGTGGCGAAGGCGGGCTACGAGCAGTACTTC. Its translation is CAVAKAGYEQYF.

The genes are TRBV7-8 and TRBJ2-1; tentative D call: TRBD2 (6 bases). The germline V and J ends were trimmed by 1 base and 10 bases, with 20 bases remaining between them. The CDR3 covers 16 residues. Looked up from germline, CDR1 is SGHVS and CDR2 is FQNEAQ. The CDR3 protein is CASSLGGTGDPWEQFF. The CDR3 DNA reads TGTGCCAGCAGCTTAGGGGGGACGGGAGACCCCTGGGAGCAGTTCTTC.

The V and J genes are TRBV27 and TRBJ1-5; maybe TRBD1 (6 bases). The ends were cut back, 6 bases at V and 5 bases at J, with 14 bases in the middle. Germline CDR1 and CDR2: MNHEY and SMNVEV (reference sequence). The CDR3 spans 14 residues. The CDR3 DNA sequence: TGTGCCAGCAGGCTAACAGGGAACCATCAGCCCCAGCATTTT. Its translation is CASRLTGNHQPQHF.

V gene TRBV4-2 combines with J gene TRBJ2-2; 8 bases line up with TRBD2. Per the germline V gene, CDR1 is LGHNA and CDR2 is YNFKEQ. J was trimmed by 4 bases and V by 6 bases; bases with no gene match: 7. CDR3 length equals 15 residues. CDR3 sequence: CASRSAGDITGELFF. In nucleotides, the CDR3 is TGTGCCAGCAGGTCAGCGGGAGATATCACCGGGGAGCTGTTTTTT.

The chain has TRBV4-3 and TRBJ1-3, with D hard to call. V shed 3 bases and J shed 4 bases, with 16 bases lying between them. The CDR3 totals 16 residues. Germline V gene sequence: CDR1 LGHNA, CDR2 YSLEER. CDR3 DNA: TGCGCCAGCAGCCAGGGGTATCGGGGAACCGGAAACACCATATATTTT. Amino acid sequence: CASSQGYRGTGNTIYF.

The rearrangement uses TRBV11-2 and TRBJ1-1; possibly TRBD1 for D (5 bases). V shed 2 bases and J shed 5 bases, with 12 bases lying between them. The CDR3 is made up of 14 amino acids. Per the germline V gene, CDR1 is SGHAT and CDR2 is FQNNGV. CDR3 sequence: CASSLTGRGTEAFF. CDR3 nucleotide sequence: TGTGCCAGCAGCTTAACGGGGCGGGGGACTGAAGCTTTCTTT.

A single count supports this clone. V gene TRBV9 combines with J gene TRBJ1-2, with D tentatively TRBD1 (5 bases). The length of the CDR3 is 15 residues. Trimming cost V 6 bases and J 8 bases, with 23 bases left between them. Germline CDR1 SGDLS, CDR2 YYNGEE. In DNA form, the CDR3 reads TGTGCCAGCAATGGGGGAGGGAACAAACCTAGCGGCTACACCTTC. Amino acid sequence: CASNGGGNKPSGYTF.

V usage is TRBV2 and J usage is TRBJ2-7; 9 bases agree with TRBD1. The CDR3 is made up of 15 amino acids. The V segment lost 3 bases and the J segment 4 bases; nucleotides outside the gene matches: 7. The germline V gene encodes CDR1 SNHLY and CDR2 FYNNEI. The CDR3 region is CASSETGGLAYEQYF. The CDR3 DNA is TGTGCCAGCAGTGAGACAGGGGGGTTAGCTTACGAGCAGTACTTC.

The chain has TRBV5-6 and TRBJ2-7; TRBD1 might be the D (6 bases). V gave up 3 bases and J gave up 0 bases, with 16 bases separating them. The CDR3 has 16 residues. The germline V gene has CDR1 SGHDT and CDR2 YYEEEE. The CDR3 DNA follows: TGTGCCAGCAGCTGGGTGACAGGCCCTAGCTCCTACGAGCAGTACTTC. Translating gives CASSWVTGPSSYEQYF.

The chain couples TRBV2 to TRBJ1-5; a possible D gene is TRBD1 (5 bases). The CDR3 covers 14 residues. CDR1 is SNHLY, CDR2 FYNNEI, per germline. Trimming cost V 4 bases and J 4 bases, with 11 bases left between them. For the CDR3, the DNA is TGTGCCAGCAGTGTGGAGGGGCGGAATCAGCCCCAGCATTTT. Residues: CASSVEGRNQPQHF.

This chain uses TRBV6-4 with TRBJ2-1; tentative D call: TRBD2 (7 bases). The CDR3 is made up of 13 amino acids. The V end lost 5 bases, the J end lost 7 bases, and 12 bases lay between the germline ends. CDR1 and CDR2 (germline): MRHNA, SNTAGT. The CDR3 DNA is TGTGCCAGCAGTCAAGGGGGGGCTAATGAGCAGTTCTTC. It is translated as CASSQGGANEQFF.

As to this clone: No conserved phenylalanine or tryptophan ends this CDR3, so it is likely a read error. The chain employs TRBV18 and TRBJ1-2, with a tentative D call TRBD1 (6 bases). Germline CDR1 KGHSH, CDR2 LQKENI. The CDR3 has 14 residues. Trimming shortened V by 0 bases and J by 8 bases, and 13 bases separated the two germline ends. The DNA of the CDR3 is TGTGCCAGCTCACCACCCGGAGCAGGGGAGGGCTACACCCTC. This gives the protein CASSPPGAGEGYTL.

The chain links TRBV4-1 to TRBJ2-7, with D tentatively TRBD1 (7 bases). Germline CDR1 and CDR2: MGHRA and YSYEKL. This CDR3 has 16 residues. V was pared by 4 bases and J by 0 bases, with 16 bases between. The CDR3 nucleotides are TGCGCCAGCAGCCTCCAGGGGGACTCCGCCTCCTACGAGCAGTACTTC. Translation: CASSLQGDSASYEQYF.

The CDR3 protein is CASSQENVGGTSGRATDTQYF. DNA of the CDR3: TGTGCCAGCAGCCAAGAAAATGTAGGGGGGACTAGCGGGAGGGCCACAGATACGCAGTATTTT. The chain has TRBV4-2 and TRBJ2-3, with 16 nucleotides matching TRBD2. This CDR3 contains 21 residues. Trimming cost V 0 bases and J 2 bases; bases outside gene matches: 11. From germline, CDR1 is LGHNA and CDR2 YNFKEQ.

Here the CDR3 DNA reads TGTGCTAGTGGTTTGGGACAGGGGGTGGGCACTGAAGCTTTCTTT. Translation gives CASGLGQGVGTEAFF. The chain carries TRBV12-5 and TRBJ1-1; 9 bases are shared with TRBD1. Germline V gives CDR1 LGHNT, CDR2 FRNRAP. Unmatched junction bases numbered 4, after V lost 1 base and J lost 4 bases. The CDR3 extends over 15 amino acids.

The V gene is TRBV6-5, the J gene TRBJ2-7, with a tentative D call TRBD2 (5 bases). CDR1 and CDR2 (germline): MNHEY, SVGAGI. The CDR3 extends over 11 amino acids. CDR3 protein: CAAGGTYEQYF. The CDR3 DNA is TGTGCGGCGGGTGGTACGTACGAGCAGTACTTC.

The chain links TRBV4-1 to TRBJ2-1; D is unclear. This CDR3 contains 13 residues. Trimming cost V 1 base and J 9 bases, with 10 bases left between them. In germline, CDR1 is MGHRA, CDR2 YSYEKL. The chain's CDR3 is CASSQASLSEQFF. CDR3 in DNA: TGCGCCAGCAGCCAAGCAAGCTTGAGTGAGCAGTTCTTC.

V is TRBV19 and J is TRBJ1-2; TRBD1 agrees at 8 bases. Germline assignment: CDR1 LNHDA and CDR2 SQIVND (reference sequence). Germline trimming cut 3 bases from V and 7 bases from J; bases unmatched to any gene: 10. This CDR3 has 15 residues. CDR3 loop: CASSIGSRGQPGYTF. The DNA for the CDR3 is TGTGCCAGTAGTATCGGGTCCAGGGGGCAACCTGGCTACACCTTC. Full variable domain (outside the CDR3, taken from reference TRBV19 and TRBJ1-2): DGGITQSPKYLFRKEGQNVTLSCEQNLNHDAMYWYRQDPGQGLRLIYYSQIVNDFQKGDIAEGYSVSREKKESFPLTVTSAQKNPTAFYLCASSIGSRGQPGYTFGSGTRLTVV.

The chain has TRBV29-1 and TRBJ1-1; D remains ambiguous. Trimming stripped 1 base from V and 1 base from J, with 10 bases between. The CDR3 has 14 amino acids. Germline V gene data show CDR1 as SQVTM and CDR2 as ANQGSEA. Written as DNA, the CDR3 is TGCAGCGTTGAAGGGGCAGGAAGGAACACTGAAGCTTTCTTT. Residues: CSVEGAGRNTEAFF.

This clone was counted a single time. V and J are TRBV2 and TRBJ2-1; 14 nucleotides match TRBD2. V lost 6 bases to trimming and J lost 6 bases; unmatched junction nucleotides: 7. The germline V gene encodes CDR1 SNHLY and CDR2 FYNNEI. The CDR3 extends over 16 amino acids. CDR3 protein: CASREGLAGVPNEQFF. CDR3 sequence (DNA): TGTGCCAGCAGGGAGGGACTAGCGGGAGTCCCCAATGAGCAGTTCTTC.

This clone has just one count. The chain recombines TRBV29-1 with TRBJ2-1, with D possibly being TRBD1 (6 bases). V dropped 6 bases and J dropped 5 bases, with 17 bases sitting between them. CDR3 length equals 14 residues. Per the germline V gene, CDR1 is SQVTM and CDR2 is ANQGSEA. The CDR3 here is CSVDPQGPNNEQFF. The DNA of the CDR3 is TGCAGCGTCGACCCTCAGGGGCCCAACAATGAGCAGTTCTTC.

The gene calls are TRBV28 and TRBJ1-5, with D hard to call. Looked up from germline, CDR1 is MDHEN and CDR2 is SYDVKM. V was cut by 5 bases and J by 0 bases, with 17 bases left in between. The CDR3 is 17 amino acids. CDR3 residues: CASSPLAGWYSNQPQHF. In DNA form, the CDR3 reads TGTGCCAGCAGTCCCCTCGCGGGGTGGTATAGCAATCAGCCCCAGCATTTT. The full variable domain, its missing parts supplied by reference TRBV28 and TRBJ1-5, is DVKVTQSSRYLVKRTGEKVFLECVQDMDHENMFWYRQDPGLGLRLIYFSYDVKMKEKGDIPEGYSVSREKKERFSLILESASTNQTSMYLCASSPLAGWYSNQPQHFGDGTRLSIL.

The genes are TRBV5-1 and TRBJ2-1, with D perhaps TRBD1 (7 bases). With 3 bases removed from V and 6 bases from J, the gap between germline ends came to 13 bases. Germline V gives CDR1 SGHRS, CDR2 YFSETQ. The CDR3 is 14 amino acids. The CDR3: CASSSRGDSNEQFF. CDR3 bases: TGCGCCAGCAGCTCTAGGGGGGACAGCAATGAGCAGTTCTTC. Using reference TRBV5-1 and TRBJ2-1 for the parts outside the CDR3, the full variable domain is KAGVTQTPRYLIKTRGQQVTLSCSPISGHRSVSWYQQTPGQGLQFLFEYFSETQRNKGNFPGRFSGRQFSNSRSEMNVSTLELGDSALYLCASSSRGDSNEQFFGPGTRLTVL.

This chain links TRBV5-4 with TRBJ2-2; TRBD2 agrees at 8 bases. The V gene end was trimmed by 2 bases and the J gene end by 1 base; junction bases not matched to a gene: 4. The germline V gene encodes CDR1 SGHNT and CDR2 YYREEE (reference sequence). The CDR3 is 16 amino acids. In nucleotides, the CDR3 is TGTGCCAGCAGCTTCAGCGGGGGAGGGAACACCGGGGAGCTGTTTTTT. Translating gives CASSFSGGGNTGELFF.

The chain is built from TRBV5-4 and TRBJ2-5; 8 bases agree with TRBD2. The CDR3 length is 14 residues. In germline, CDR1 is SGHNT, CDR2 YYREEE (reference sequence). V was clipped by 7 bases and J by 2 bases; unmatched bases: 7. The CDR3 spells CASGTGGQQETQYF. Here the CDR3 DNA reads TGTGCCAGCGGGACGGGGGGGCAACAAGAGACCCAGTACTTC.

The chain employs TRBV5-1 and TRBJ2-5; 9 nucleotides match TRBD1. CDR1 and CDR2 from the germline V gene are SGHRS and YFSETQ. The trim removed 1 base at V and 2 bases at J, leaving 6 bases unmatched. The CDR3 runs 16 residues. CDR3 coding DNA: TGCGCCAGCAGCTTGACCGGGACAGGGCTGCAAGAGACCCAGTACTTC. This encodes CASSLTGTGLQETQYF.

The V call is TRBV6-1, the J call TRBJ2-7, with a weak D call TRBD1 (6 bases). The CDR3 is made up of 15 amino acids. From germline, CDR1 is MNHNS and CDR2 SASEGT. Deletions cut 4 bases from V and 2 bases from J, with 15 bases between. The CDR3 DNA follows: TGTGCCAGCAGTGCGGGACATTTGTTAACCTACGAGCAGTACTTC. Encoded protein: CASSAGHLLTYEQYF.